This T cell receptor beta chain was observed in a study of patients and donors after allogeneic stem cell transplantation (TCRdb year 2020). Library generation was performed with RT-PCR. The sequencer was a NextSeq 550. TCRdb applied fastp at Q25 and MiXCR to the public reads, then kept only in-frame beta chains. A single entry per CDR3 protein holds the most common genes and DNA from its merged rows. This sample gives some 880,000 distinct CDR3 sequences in total; 18% of them show up just once. The ten largest clones add up to around 6% of the sample. CDR1 LGHDT and CDR2 YNNKEL were looked up in the germline V gene (reference sequence). At the junction V is shortened by 0 bases and J by 5 bases, with 8 bases in between. From its cysteine to its phenylalanine, the CDR3 spans 13 amino acids. Solely the CDR3 DNA is kept, with 39 bases framed from the first base. About this clonotype: Its specific antigen is unknown. No base qualities exist here, and no much larger clone lies one base off it.

The material sequenced was blood, either unsorted or a sorted T cell fraction (not recorded which). Recombination connected TRBV3-1 to TRBJ2-7; the D gene is perhaps TRBD2, on 5 matching bases. This TCR came from a human donor who was either an allogeneic HSCT recipient or a stem cell or donor lymphocyte infusion donor (not recorded which). It is not recorded whose cells these are; they may come from a transplant donor. The CDR3 has the sequence CASSQDPRDEQYF. The DNA sequence is given as TGTGCCAGCAGCCAAGACCCGAGGGACGAGCAGTACTTC.